What follows describes a single TCR beta chain. The antigen remains unidentified. Assay: immunoSEQ multiplex PCR; the TCRdb copy retains only in-frame clones and omits some. The sample contains approximately 2,000,000 clones, 93% of which appear only once. Naive CD8 cells comprised CD45RO-negative, CCR7-positively selected cells, excluding terminally differentiated effector memory CD45RA+ cells. CDR1 SSHAT and CDR2 FNYEAQ come from the germline V gene (reference sequence). The trim removed 4 bases at V and 2 bases at J, leaving 7 bases unmatched. CDR3 size: 15 residues. The sample belongs to a study of shared clonotypes between healthy human individuals. Study findings and constraints: The study found approximately 5% of naive CD4 clonotypes shared across a few donors. A reduction in generation probabilities was seen for non-shared clonotypes relative to those shared by all four donors. Having only a few donors restricted how much genetic and exposure-history diversity was captured.

The sample consisted of naive CD8+ T cells from PBMCs. The chain combines TRBV7-7 with TRBJ2-7; TRBD1 matches 8 bases. The source is a man aged 18 to 30 in good health. Some clones in this sample may be carry-over from other donors' samples. CDR3 coding DNA: TGTGCCAGCAGCTACAGACAGGGGTCGGCCTACGAGCAGTACTTC. Translating gives CASSYRQGSAYEQYF.